This T cell receptor beta chain was found in a study of CD8 T cells in Susac syndrome. Details on this clonotype: The antigen remains unidentified.

Through negative isolation, CD4+ and CD8+ T cells were obtained, while TEMRA cells were enriched using FACS. Germline assignment: CDR1 SQVTM and CDR2 ANQGSEA. The CDR3 is 16 amino acids. V lost 1 base to trimming and J lost 0 bases, with 16 bases between them. Study-level findings and limits: It was acknowledged in the study that the number of individuals who were included in its TCR sequencing and HLA analysis was relatively small.

Random-hexamer reverse transcription was applied to about 0.45 to 1 ug RNA. A single record per CDR3 protein comes from TCRdb applying MiXCR to the immunoSEQ multiplex PCR reads. The sample contains tens of thousands of distinct CDR3 sequences, more than 90% of which appear only once. The chain couples TRBV29-1 to TRBJ2-7; the D is unclear. The sequencing sample was made of CD8+ T cells from PBMCs. This sequence originates from a human donor in good health. CDR3 loop: CSVEVRGLSASYEQYF. CDR3 coding DNA: TGCAGCGTTGAAGTCCGTGGGCTGTCCGCCTCCTACGAGCAGTACTTC.